This T cell receptor (beta chain) comes out of a study of post-analysis software for immune sequencing data (dated by TCRdb to the mid-2010s). For the wider study: Disease courses on record covered relapsing-remitting, secondary progressive and progressive-relapsing multiple sclerosis, though some patients had no subtype annotation. Patient repertoires were compared against over ten previously published healthy control repertoires from donors aged about 6 to 25 years. A subset of samples was prepared in parallel using single-end sample barcoding, then pooled and co-amplified after Illumina adapter ligation. General conclusions and limits of the study: The multiple sclerosis patient group was slightly younger than the control group. Normalized Chao1 diversity was significantly lower in multiple sclerosis patients than controls, suggesting substantial peripheral T-cell clonal expansion. When samples were clustered directly using the F measure, samples prepared in the same batch co-clustered strongly, which prompted a batch-effect correction. Significantly higher frequencies in patients than in controls were found for a handful of TRBV segments, including TRBV5-6, TRBV5-1 and TRBV20-1.

To demonstrate the VDJtools post-analysis software, TCR beta repertoires were profiled from the peripheral blood of 10 to 15 young patients with multiple sclerosis. The patients with multiple sclerosis were children and adolescents between about 6 and 17 years of age. Libraries were made using PCR. TCRdb lists the instrument as Illumina HiSeq 2500. To reduce PCR and sequencing biases, unique molecular identifiers were incorporated into the TCR beta cDNA libraries. Every 1 to 10 million input T cells yielded approximately 500,000 cDNA molecules, meaning each molecule approximated one T cell. Patient libraries were prepared and sequenced with the same protocol used for the earlier healthy control dataset. Within a given batch, samples were prepared together, multiplexed and sequenced on the same HiSeq lane. The paper's processing steps were these. MIGEC handled the raw barcoded reads, throwing out single-read molecular identifier groups before consensus assembly and CDR3 extraction. VDJtools was used for post-analysis of the clonotype tables, and diversity was normalized by down-sampling every dataset to the size of the smallest sample. Repertoire overlap clustering matched CDR3 amino acid but not nucleotide sequences to correct batch-related cross-sample contamination. The raw public reads went through TCRdb reprocessing: fastp at Q25, MiXCR clone calling, in-frame beta chains kept. Rows are unified per CDR3 protein, each entry keeping the most common DNA and genes. TCRdb, rather than the study authors, made the V and J calls. This sample has around 700,000 distinct CDR3 sequences in its table, and around 64% of those were observed once. Together, the top ten hold around 11% of the sample.

CDR1 and CDR2 (SGDLS, YYNGEE) derive from the germline V gene. V ends up 4 bases short and J 8 bases short, with an unmatched junction base count of 9. The CDR3 holds 16 amino acids from the cysteine to the phenylalanine. The sequence is cut down to CDR3 DNA, 48 bases in frame from base 1. On this clonotype itself: There is no known antigen for this receptor. The sample holds no much larger clone one base away, and base qualities are not on file.

This receptor chain uses TRBV9 and TRBJ2-1; 13 central nucleotides agree with TRBD2. Material for sequencing was blood. The TCR sequence derives from a girl aged 2-9 years with multiple sclerosis. The CDR3 loop reads CASSSRTSGSTHEQFF. The nucleotide sequence reads TGTGCCAGCAGCTCTCGGACTAGCGGGAGTACCCATGAGCAGTTCTTC.